These T cell receptor beta chains were read from a single sample in a study of control samples from healthy donors and cancer patients. Method: immunoSEQ multiplex PCR; TCRdb's copy keeps in-frame clones and lacks some. Among 35,000 to 50,000 clones listed, less than 90% were seen once. The sample taken for sequencing was blood. These TCRs come from a man aged 55 to 69 in good health. Each CDR3 is given with its conserved first and last residue. D genes are given only for firm matches. Rows may omit the clone size; those that give it use once, few, many or a size class.

V: TRBV7-8
size: .
J: TRBJ2-3
D: .
DNA: TGTGCCAGCAGCTTCCCGACTCTGGATACGCAGTATTTT
CDR3: CASSFPTLDTQYF

V: TRBV18
size: once
J: TRBJ1-2
D: TRBD1
DNA: TGTGCCAGCTCACCGGACAGGGGATCCTATGGCTACACCTTC
CDR3: CASSPDRGSYGYTF

V: TRBV28
size: .
J: TRBJ1-3
D: .
DNA: TGTGCCAGCAGTTTAGCTCTTAACTCTGGAAACACCATATATTTT
CDR3: CASSLALNSGNTIYF

V: TRBV7-2
size: .
J: TRBJ2-5
D: TRBD2
DNA: TGTGCCAGCAGCTTTGCGGGAGGGGGACAAGAGACCCAGTACTTC
CDR3: CASSFAGGGQETQYF

V: TRBV2
size: once
J: TRBJ1-5
D: .
DNA: TGTGCCAGCAAGCCTCAGGGAGTGAGCAATCAGCCCCAGCATTTT
CDR3: CASKPQGVSNQPQHF

V: TRBV9
size: .
J: TRBJ1-3
D: .
DNA: TGTGCCAGCAGCGTAGAACTTCCGGGTACTGGAAACACCATATATTTT
CDR3: CASSVELPGTGNTIYF

V: TRBV11-2
size: few
J: TRBJ1-1
D: .
DNA: TGTGCCAGCAGCTTAACGGGGGACACTGAAGCTTTCTTT
CDR3: CASSLTGDTEAFF

V: TRBV19
size: .
J: TRBJ1-5
D: TRBD1
DNA: TGTGCCAGTAGTTTCCTGGACAGGCGAAATCAGCCCCAGCATTTT
CDR3: CASSFLDRRNQPQHF

V: TRBV6-5
size: .
J: TRBJ1-2
D: .
DNA: TGTGCCAGCAGTTACGAACAGGGTTCTTATGGCTACACCTTC
CDR3: CASSYEQGSYGYTF

V: TRBV2
size: .
J: TRBJ1-5
D: TRBD1
DNA: TGTGCCAGCAATTTTCAGGGGGGAAATCAGCCCCAGCATTTT
CDR3: CASNFQGGNQPQHF

V: TRBV10-2
size: .
J: TRBJ1-3
D: .
DNA: TGCGCCAGCAGTGAGGAGATACTCAGTGGAAACACCATATATTTT
CDR3: CASSEEILSGNTIYF

V: TRBV6-5
size: .
J: TRBJ2-1
D: TRBD2
DNA: TGTGCCAGCAGTTTAACTAGCGGGACGAAGCAGTTCTTC
CDR3: CASSLTSGTKQFF

V: TRBV5-1
size: .
J: TRBJ1-1
D: .
DNA: TGCGCCAGCAGTCTAGGCAGGGGTGAAGCTTTCTTT
CDR3: CASSLGRGEAFF

V: TRBV5-6
size: .
J: TRBJ1-2
D: TRBD1
DNA: TGTGCCAGCAGCTTGACAGGGGGCTGGGGCTATGGCTACACCTTC
CDR3: CASSLTGGWGYGYTF

V: TRBV5-6
size: .
J: TRBJ2-1
D: .
DNA: TGTGCCAGCAGCAGAAGGGGACCGAATGAGCAGTTCTTC
CDR3: CASSRRGPNEQFF

V: TRBV7-7
size: .
J: TRBJ2-5
D: .
DNA: TGTGCTAGCAGCTTAGATCGGGAGACCCAGTACTTC
CDR3: CASSLDRETQYF

V: TRBV6-1
size: .
J: TRBJ2-1
D: TRBD2
DNA: TGTGCCAGCAGTGAATCCGGGAGGAAGCACAATGAGCAGTTCTTC
CDR3: CASSESGRKHNEQFF

V: TRBV19
size: .
J: TRBJ1-5
D: TRBD1
DNA: TGTGCCAGCACAGGGGGACGGGGGCAGCCCCAGCATTTT
CDR3: CASTGGRGQPQHF

V: TRBV5-1
size: .
J: TRBJ1-2
D: TRBD1
DNA: TGCGCCAGCAGCCCCGGACAGGGAACTATCTATGGCTACACCTTC
CDR3: CASSPGQGTIYGYTF

V: TRBV4-3
size: .
J: TRBJ2-2
D: TRBD2
DNA: TGCGCCAGCAGCCAAGATCTTCCAGCGGGAACCGGCGGGGGGGAGCTGTTTTTT
CDR3: CASSQDLPAGTGGGELFF

V: TRBV19
size: .
J: TRBJ1-1
D: TRBD1
DNA: TGTGCCAGTAGTCCGCGGGACAGAACGAACACTGAAGCTTTCTTT
CDR3: CASSPRDRTNTEAFF

V: TRBV3-1/TRBV3-2
size: .
J: TRBJ2-4
D: TRBD2
DNA: TGTGCCAGCAGCCAAGATTGGCGGGGGGGAGCCAAAAACATTCAGTACTTC
CDR3: CASSQDWRGGAKNIQYF

V: TRBV7-2
size: .
J: TRBJ2-7
D: .
DNA: TGTGCCAGCAGCTACAACAGGGTCTCTGAGCAGTACTTC
CDR3: CASSYNRVSEQYF

V: TRBV2
size: once
J: TRBJ2-7
D: .
DNA: TGTGCCAGCGTCTGGGACTCAGTATCCTACGAGCAGTACTTC
CDR3: CASVWDSVSYEQYF